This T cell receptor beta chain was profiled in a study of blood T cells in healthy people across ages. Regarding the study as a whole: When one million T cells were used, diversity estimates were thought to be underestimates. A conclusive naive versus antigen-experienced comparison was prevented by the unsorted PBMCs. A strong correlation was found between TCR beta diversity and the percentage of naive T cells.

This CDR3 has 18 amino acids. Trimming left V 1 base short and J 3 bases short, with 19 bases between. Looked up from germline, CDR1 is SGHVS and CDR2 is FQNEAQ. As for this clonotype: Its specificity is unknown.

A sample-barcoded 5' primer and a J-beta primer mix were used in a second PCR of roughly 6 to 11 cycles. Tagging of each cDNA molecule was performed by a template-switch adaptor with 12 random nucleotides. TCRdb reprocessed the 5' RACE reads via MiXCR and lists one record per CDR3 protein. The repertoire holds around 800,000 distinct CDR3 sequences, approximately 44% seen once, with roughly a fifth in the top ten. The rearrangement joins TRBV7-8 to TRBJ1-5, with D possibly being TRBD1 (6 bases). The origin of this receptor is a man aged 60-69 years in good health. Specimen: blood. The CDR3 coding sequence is TGTGCCAGCAGCTTAGGGGAACAGGGAAGGTGGGCCAATCAGCCCCAGCATTTT. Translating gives CASSLGEQGRWANQPQHF.